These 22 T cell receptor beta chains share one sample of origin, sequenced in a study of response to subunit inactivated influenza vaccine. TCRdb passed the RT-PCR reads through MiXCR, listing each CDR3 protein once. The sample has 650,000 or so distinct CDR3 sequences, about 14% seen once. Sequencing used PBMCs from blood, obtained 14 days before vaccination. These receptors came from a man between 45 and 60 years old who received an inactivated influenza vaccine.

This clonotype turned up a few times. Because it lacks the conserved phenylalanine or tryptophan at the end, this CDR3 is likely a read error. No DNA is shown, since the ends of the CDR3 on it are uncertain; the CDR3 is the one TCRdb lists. CDR3 sequence: CSALPEGTGGLKPIP. The chain carries TRBV20-1 and TRBJ2-5; TRBD1, the D gene given by the table, was not confirmed from the DNA. The CDR3 is 15 amino acids long, termini counted. Germline CDR1 and CDR2: DFQATT and SNEGSKA (reference sequence).

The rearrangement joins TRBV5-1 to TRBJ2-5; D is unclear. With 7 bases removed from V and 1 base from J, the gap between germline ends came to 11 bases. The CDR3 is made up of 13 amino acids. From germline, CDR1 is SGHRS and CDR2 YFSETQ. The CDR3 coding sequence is TGCGCCAGCGGAAGGAACCTCCAAGAGACCCAGTACTTC. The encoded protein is CASGRNLQETQYF.

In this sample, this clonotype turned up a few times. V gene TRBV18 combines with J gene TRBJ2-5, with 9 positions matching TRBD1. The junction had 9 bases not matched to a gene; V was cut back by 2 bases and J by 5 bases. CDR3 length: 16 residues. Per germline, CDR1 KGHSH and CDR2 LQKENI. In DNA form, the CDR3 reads TGTGCCAGCTCACCAATGGAACAGGGGGCAGTGGAGACCCAGTACTTC. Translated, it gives CASSPMEQGAVETQYF.

Here the CDR3 DNA reads TGTGCCAGCAACCCGACAGGGAAGTATGGCTACACCTTC. Protein product: CASNPTGKYGYTF. The chain carries TRBV2 and TRBJ1-2; 7 bases fit TRBD1. Germline CDR1 and CDR2: SNHLY and FYNNEI. The V gene end was trimmed by 7 bases and the J gene end by 5 bases; junction bases not matched to a gene: 7. The CDR3 is made up of 13 amino acids.

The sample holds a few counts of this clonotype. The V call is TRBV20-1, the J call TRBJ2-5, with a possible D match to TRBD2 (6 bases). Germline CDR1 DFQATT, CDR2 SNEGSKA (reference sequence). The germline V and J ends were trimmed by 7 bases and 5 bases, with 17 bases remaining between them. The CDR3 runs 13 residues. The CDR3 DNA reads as TGCAGTGGCCGACTAGGCCCCCAGGAGACCCAGTACTTC. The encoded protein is CSGRLGPQETQYF.

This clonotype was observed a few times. CDR3 coding DNA: TGTGCCAGCAGTTTACAGGGAGGTGATTCACCCCTCCACTTT. It translates to CASSLQGGDSPLHF. V gene TRBV12-3 or TRBV12-4 combines with J gene TRBJ1-6, with D possibly TRBD1 on 5 matching bases. This CDR3 is built from 14 residues. The germline V and J ends were trimmed by 2 bases and 8 bases, with 10 bases remaining between them.

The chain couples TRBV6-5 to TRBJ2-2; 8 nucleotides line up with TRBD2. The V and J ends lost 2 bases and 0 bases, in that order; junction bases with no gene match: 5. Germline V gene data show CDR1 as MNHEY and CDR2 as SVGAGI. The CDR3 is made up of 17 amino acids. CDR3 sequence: CASSYRGLVANTGELFF. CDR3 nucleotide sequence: TGTGCCAGCAGTTACAGGGGACTAGTCGCGAACACCGGGGAGCTGTTTTTT.

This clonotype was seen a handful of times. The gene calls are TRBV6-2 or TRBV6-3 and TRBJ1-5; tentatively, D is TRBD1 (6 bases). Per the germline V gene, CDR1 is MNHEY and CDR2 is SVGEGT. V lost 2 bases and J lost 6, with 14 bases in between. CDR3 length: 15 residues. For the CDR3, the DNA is TGTGCCAGCAGTTACCAGCCGGGACACGGTCAGCCCCAGCATTTT. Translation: CASSYQPGHGQPQHF.

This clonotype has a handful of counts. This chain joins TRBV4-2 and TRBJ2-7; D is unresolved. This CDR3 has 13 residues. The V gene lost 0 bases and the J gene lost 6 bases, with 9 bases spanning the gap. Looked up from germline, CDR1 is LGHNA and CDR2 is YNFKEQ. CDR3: CASSQDLTSEQYF. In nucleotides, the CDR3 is TGTGCCAGCAGCCAAGATCTAACATCCGAGCAGTACTTC.

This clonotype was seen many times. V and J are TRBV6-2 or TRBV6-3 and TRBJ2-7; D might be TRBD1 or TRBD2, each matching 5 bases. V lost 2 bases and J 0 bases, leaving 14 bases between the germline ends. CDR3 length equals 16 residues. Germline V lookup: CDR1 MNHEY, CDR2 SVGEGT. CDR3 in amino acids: CASSYEWGKSSYEQYF. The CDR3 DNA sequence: TGTGCCAGCAGTTACGAATGGGGGAAGAGCTCCTACGAGCAGTACTTC.

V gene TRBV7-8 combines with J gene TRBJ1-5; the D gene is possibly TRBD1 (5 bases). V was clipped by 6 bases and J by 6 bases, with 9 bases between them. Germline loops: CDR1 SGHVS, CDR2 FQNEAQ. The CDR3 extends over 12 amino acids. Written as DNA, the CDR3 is TGTGCCAGCAGTCTACAGGTTCAGCCCCAGCATTTT. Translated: CASSLQVQPQHF.

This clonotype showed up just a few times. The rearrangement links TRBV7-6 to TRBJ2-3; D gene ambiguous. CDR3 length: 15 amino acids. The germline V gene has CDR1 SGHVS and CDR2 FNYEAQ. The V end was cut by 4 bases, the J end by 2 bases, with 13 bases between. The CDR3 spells CASSSQTTNTDTQYF. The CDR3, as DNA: TGTGCCAGCAGCTCCCAGACAACGAACACAGATACGCAGTATTTT.

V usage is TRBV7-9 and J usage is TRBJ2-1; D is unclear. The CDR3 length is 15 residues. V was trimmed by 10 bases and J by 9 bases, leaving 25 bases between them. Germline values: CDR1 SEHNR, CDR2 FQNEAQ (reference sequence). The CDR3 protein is CATIRRAADVGEQFF. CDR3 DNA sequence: TGTGCCACTATTCGTCGGGCCGCTGACGTGGGTGAGCAGTTCTTC.

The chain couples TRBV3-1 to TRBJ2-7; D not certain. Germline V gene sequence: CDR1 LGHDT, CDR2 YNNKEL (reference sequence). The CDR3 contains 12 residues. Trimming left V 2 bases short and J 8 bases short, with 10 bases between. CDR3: CASSQSAGKQYF. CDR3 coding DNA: TGTGCCAGCAGCCAATCAGCCGGCAAGCAGTACTTC.

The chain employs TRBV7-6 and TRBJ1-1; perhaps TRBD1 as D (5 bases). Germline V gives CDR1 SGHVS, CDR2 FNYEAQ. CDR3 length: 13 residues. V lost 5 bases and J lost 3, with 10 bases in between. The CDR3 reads CASSRGKDTEAFF. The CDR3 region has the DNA TGTGCCAGCAGCCGGGGGAAGGACACTGAAGCTTTCTTT.

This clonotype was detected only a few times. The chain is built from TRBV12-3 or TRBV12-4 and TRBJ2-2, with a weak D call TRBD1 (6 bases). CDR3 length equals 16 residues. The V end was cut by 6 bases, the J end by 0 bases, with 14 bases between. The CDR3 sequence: CASSPGHFANTGELFF. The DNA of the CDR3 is TGTGCCAGCAGCCCGGGACACTTCGCGAACACCGGGGAGCTGTTTTTT.

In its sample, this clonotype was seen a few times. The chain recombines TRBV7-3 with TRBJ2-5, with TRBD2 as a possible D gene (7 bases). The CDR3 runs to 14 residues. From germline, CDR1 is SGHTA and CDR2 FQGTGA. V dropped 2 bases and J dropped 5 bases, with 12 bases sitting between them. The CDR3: CASSLRGAAETQYF. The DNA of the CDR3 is TGTGCCAGCAGCTTACGGGGGGCAGCTGAGACCCAGTACTTC.

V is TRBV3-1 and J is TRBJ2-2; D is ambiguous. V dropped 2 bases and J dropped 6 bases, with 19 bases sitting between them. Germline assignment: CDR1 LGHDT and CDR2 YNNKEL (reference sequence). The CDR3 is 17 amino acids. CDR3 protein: CASSQSLEGTSPGELFF. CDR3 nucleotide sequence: TGTGCCAGCAGCCAATCACTGGAAGGTACCTCCCCCGGGGAGCTGTTTTTT.

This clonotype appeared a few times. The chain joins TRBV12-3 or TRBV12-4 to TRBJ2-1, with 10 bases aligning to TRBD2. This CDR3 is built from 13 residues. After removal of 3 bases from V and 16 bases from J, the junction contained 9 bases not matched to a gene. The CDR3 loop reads CASSLSSGGARFF. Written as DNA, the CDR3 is TGTGCCAGCAGTTTGTCCAGCGGGGGGGCCAGATTCTTC.

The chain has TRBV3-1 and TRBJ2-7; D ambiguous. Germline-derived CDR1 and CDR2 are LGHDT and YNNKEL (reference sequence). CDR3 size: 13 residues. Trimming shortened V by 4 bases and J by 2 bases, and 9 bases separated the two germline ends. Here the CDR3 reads CASSPRSTYEQYF. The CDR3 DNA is TGTGCCAGCAGCCCTCGTTCTACCTACGAGCAGTACTTC.

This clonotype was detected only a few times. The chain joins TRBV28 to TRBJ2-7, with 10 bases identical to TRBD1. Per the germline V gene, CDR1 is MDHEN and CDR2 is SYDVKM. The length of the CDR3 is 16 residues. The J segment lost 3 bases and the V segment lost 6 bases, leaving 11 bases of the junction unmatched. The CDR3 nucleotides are TGTGCCAGCAGCCGAGACAGGGGGCACAATCTCTACGAGCAGTACTTC. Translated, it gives CASSRDRGHNLYEQYF.

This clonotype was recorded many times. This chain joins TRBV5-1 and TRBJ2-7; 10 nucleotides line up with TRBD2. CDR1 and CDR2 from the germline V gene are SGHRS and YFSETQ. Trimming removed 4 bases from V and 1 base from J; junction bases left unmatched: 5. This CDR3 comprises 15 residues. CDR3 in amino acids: CASSTSGIRSYEQYF. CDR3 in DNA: TGCGCCAGCAGCACTAGCGGGATAAGGTCCTACGAGCAGTACTTC.